This paragraph reports one T cell receptor beta chain. Repertoires were generated with immunoSEQ multiplex PCR, while TCRdb's copy carries only in-frame clones and drops some. The sample carries 60,000 to 90,000 clones, around nine tenths recorded once. This specimen belongs to a study of T cell changes during pregnancy in multiple sclerosis. The sample consisted of peripheral blood, taken before pregnancy. The TCR originated in a female donor with multiple sclerosis, enrolled in a pregnancy study.

The CDR3 reads CASSPRGGTGSYNEQFF. The CDR3 coding sequence is TGTGCCAGCTCACCACGGGGGGGAACAGGTTCCTACAATGAGCAGTTCTTC. The chain has TRBV18 and TRBJ2-1, with 7 bases fitting TRBD2. Germline loops: CDR1 KGHSH, CDR2 LQKENI. This CDR3 is built from 17 residues. The junction had 7 bases not matched to a gene; V was cut back by 1 base and J by 1 base.